The present T cell receptor beta chain was sequenced within a study of early T cells in non-severe SARS-CoV-2 infection. Study-level information: Sequencing used unsorted whole-blood bulk RNA, so chains lack pairing.

The CDR3 length is 13 residues. The germline V gene encodes CDR1 LGHDT and CDR2 YNNKEL (reference sequence). Trimming removed 6 bases at V and 2 bases at J, with 7 bases between. TCRdb redid the calling of the 5' RACE reads with MiXCR, one entry per CDR3 protein. The table has roughly 70,000 distinct CDR3 sequences, about 12% seen once. The sequenced material came from whole blood. This rearrangement joins TRBV3-1 to TRBJ2-2; no clear D gene. The clonotype was recovered from an adult who was a healthcare worker with PCR-confirmed SARS-CoV-2 infection or an uninfected control (not recorded which). Here the CDR3 reads CASSLHNTGELFF. DNA of the CDR3: TGTGCCAGCAGTCTACACAACACCGGGGAGCTGTTTTTT.